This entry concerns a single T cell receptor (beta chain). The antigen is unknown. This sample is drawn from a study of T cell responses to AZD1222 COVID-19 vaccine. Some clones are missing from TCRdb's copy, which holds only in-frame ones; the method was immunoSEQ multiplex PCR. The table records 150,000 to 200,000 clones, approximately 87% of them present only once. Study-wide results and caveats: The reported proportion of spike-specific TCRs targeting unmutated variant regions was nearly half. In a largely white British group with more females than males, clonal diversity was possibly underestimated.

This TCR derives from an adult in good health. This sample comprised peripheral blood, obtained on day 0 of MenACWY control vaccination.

The CDR3 here is CASSPKQGSGANVLTF. Here the CDR3 DNA reads TGTGCCAGCAGCCCGAAACAGGGGTCTGGGGCCAACGTCCTGACTTTC. The rearrangement links TRBV9 to TRBJ2-6, with 7 bases aligning to TRBD1. The CDR3 contains 16 residues. CDR1 and CDR2 from the germline V gene are SGDLS and YYNGEE. V was clipped by 4 bases and J by 1 base; unmatched bases: 5.